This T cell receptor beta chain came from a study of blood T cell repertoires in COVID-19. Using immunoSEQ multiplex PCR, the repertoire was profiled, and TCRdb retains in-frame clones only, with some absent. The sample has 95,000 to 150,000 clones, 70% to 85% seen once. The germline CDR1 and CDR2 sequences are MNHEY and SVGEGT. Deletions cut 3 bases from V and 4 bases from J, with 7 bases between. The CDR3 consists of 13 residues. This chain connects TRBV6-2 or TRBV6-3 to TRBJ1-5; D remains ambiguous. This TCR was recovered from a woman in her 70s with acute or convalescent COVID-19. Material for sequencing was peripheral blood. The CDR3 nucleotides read TGTGCCAGCAGTTATCGGGTTAATCAGCCCCAGCATTTT. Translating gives CASSYRVNQPQHF.